Below are 27 T cell receptor beta chains sequenced from a single sample in a study of shared clonotypes between healthy human individuals. TCRdb's copy holds only in-frame clones and misses some; the assay was immunoSEQ multiplex PCR. Here the sample spans fewer than 2.5 million clones, 93% being singletons. Sequencing was performed on naive CD4+ T cells from PBMCs. The subset was: CD45RA+ positively selected. The receptor set was obtained from a man between 18 and 35 years old in good health. Some clones in this sample may be carry-over from other donors' samples.

This clone appeared once. The rearrangement joins TRBV27 to TRBJ2-1; the match to TRBD2 covers 12 bases. The germline V gene has CDR1 MNHEY and CDR2 SMNVEV (reference sequence). J was trimmed by 7 bases and V by 0 bases; bases with no gene match: 10. This CDR3 is built from 18 residues. For the CDR3, the DNA is TGTGCCAGCAGTTTATCCAATTGGGGACTAGCGGGTGGGAATGAGCAGTTCTTC. Translated, it gives CASSLSNWGLAGGNEQFF.

The CDR3: CASSRGEGQGRRETQYF. The CDR3 coding sequence is TGTGCCAGCAGCCGAGGGGAGGGACAGGGGAGGAGAGAGACCCAGTACTTC. J is TRBJ2-5 and V is TRBV9; 10 nucleotides line up with TRBD1. V gave up 4 bases and J gave up 4 bases; unmatched junction bases: 13. Germline V gene sequence: CDR1 SGDLS, CDR2 YYNGEE. This CDR3 has 17 residues. Combining the CDR3 with reference TRBV9 and TRBJ2-5 gives the whole variable domain DSGVTQTPKHLITATGQRVTLRCSPRSGDLSVYWYQQSLDQGLQFLIQYYNGEERAKGNILERFSAQQFPDLHSELNLSSLELGDSALYFCASSRGEGQGRRETQYFGPGTRLLVL.

As for this clone: This specimen includes other DNA sequences encoding the same CDR3. The chain is built from TRBV30 and TRBJ2-7, with 7 nucleotides matching TRBD1. Losses at the gene ends were 4 bases for V and 2 bases for J; bases not matched to a gene: 5. CDR1 and CDR2 (germline): GTSNPN, SVGIG (reference sequence). The CDR3 is 13 residues long. The CDR3 reads CAWNPDRTYEQYF. The CDR3 DNA sequence: TGTGCCTGGAATCCGGACAGGACCTACGAGCAGTACTTC.

J is TRBJ2-3 and V is TRBV5-4; perhaps TRBD1 as D (6 bases). Germline V gives CDR1 SGHNT, CDR2 YYREEE (reference sequence). Trimming took off 2 bases at V and 10 bases at J, with 17 bases between the two ends. The CDR3 consists of 14 residues. This CDR3 is CASSFRGNGDAQYF. The CDR3 DNA reads as TGTGCCAGCAGCTTCAGGGGAAATGGGGATGCGCAGTATTTT. The variable domain in full, with the rest retrieved from reference TRBV5-4 and TRBJ2-3, is ETGVTQSPTHLIKTRGQQVTLRCSSQSGHNTVSWYQQALGQGPQFIFQYYREEENGRGNFPPRFSGLQFPNYSSELNVNALELDDSALYLCASSFRGNGDAQYFGPGTRLTVL.

This chain links TRBV29-1 with TRBJ2-2; tentative D call: TRBD2 (8 bases). V lost 4 bases to trimming and J lost 6 bases, with 18 bases between them. Germline-derived CDR1 and CDR2 are SQVTM and ANQGSEA. This CDR3 has 15 residues. The CDR3 protein is CSVGSGTVAPGELFF. The CDR3 region has the DNA TGCAGCGTTGGTAGCGGGACAGTGGCACCCGGGGAGCTGTTTTTT.

The V call is TRBV2, the J call TRBJ2-1; 9 bases agree with TRBD1. V trimming: 5 bases; J trimming: 7 bases; junction bases outside the gene matches: 6. This CDR3 spans 14 amino acids. Looked up from germline, CDR1 is SNHLY and CDR2 is FYNNEI. The CDR3 bases are TGTGCCAGCAGTCCAGACAGGGGGAGGAATGAGCAGTTCTTC. It is translated as CASSPDRGRNEQFF.

This clone was recorded once. V usage is TRBV5-4 and J usage is TRBJ2-5, with D perhaps TRBD2 (6 bases). Trimming took off 2 bases at V and 5 bases at J, with 13 bases between the two ends. This CDR3 has 14 residues. Germline CDR1 and CDR2: SGHNT and YYREEE (reference sequence). The CDR3 DNA sequence: TGTGCCAGCAGCTTATACCCCGCGGGGGAGACCCAGTACTTC. Its protein product is CASSLYPAGETQYF.

This chain connects TRBV2 to TRBJ2-1; D could derive from TRBD1 or TRBD2 (5 bases each). Trimming took off 4 bases at V and 4 bases at J, with 8 bases between the two ends. Germline lookup yields CDR1 SNHLY and CDR2 FYNNEI. This CDR3 contains 13 residues. The DNA for the CDR3 is TGTGCCAGCAGTGTCGGGGCATACAATGAGCAGTTCTTC. It specifies CASSVGAYNEQFF.

The chain employs TRBV10-3 and TRBJ2-7; TRBD1 agrees at 9 bases. Germline V gives CDR1 ENHRY, CDR2 SYGVKD. The CDR3 loop spans 13 amino acids. With V trimmed by 3 bases and J by 11 bases, 8 bases remained unmatched. DNA for the CDR3: TGTGCCATCAGTGAATTCCCGGGACAGGGAGAGTACTTC. This gives the protein CAISEFPGQGEYF.

The rearrangement joins TRBV19 to TRBJ1-2; TRBD1 aligns across 7 bases. The ends lost 8 bases at V and 4 bases at J; junction bases unmatched: 19. Germline V CDR1 and CDR2: LNHDA, SQIVND (reference sequence). The CDR3 length is 17 residues. The DNA of the CDR3 is TGTGCCAGTGACAGACAGGGTAATGCCGAACGGACCTATGGCTACACCTTC. Translated, it gives CASDRQGNAERTYGYTF. Full variable domain (rest looked up from reference TRBV19 and TRBJ1-2): DGGITQSPKYLFRKEGQNVTLSCEQNLNHDAMYWYRQDPGQGLRLIYYSQIVNDFQKGDIAEGYSVSREKKESFPLTVTSAQKNPTAFYLCASDRQGNAERTYGYTFGSGTRLTVV.

This sequence joins TRBV7-2 and TRBJ2-3; TRBD2 might be the D (5 bases). This CDR3 has 15 residues. V lost 5 bases, J lost 8 bases, and 20 bases lay in between. Germline-derived CDR1 and CDR2 are SGHTA and FQGNSA. CDR3 sequence: CASSPGNSLRSTQYF. The CDR3 nucleotides read TGTGCCAGCAGCCCCGGGAACAGCCTGAGGAGTACGCAGTATTTT.

The rearrangement links TRBV6-5 to TRBJ2-2, with D unresolved. Germline V lookup: CDR1 MNHEY, CDR2 SVGAGI. Trimming stripped 7 bases from V and 5 bases from J, with 11 bases between. This CDR3 region has 13 residues. The CDR3 DNA follows: TGTGCCAGCACCGTAGACCGGACCGGGGAGCTGTTTTTT. Protein sequence: CASTVDRTGELFF.

The chain links TRBV11-2 to TRBJ2-2; the match to TRBD2 covers 9 bases. Trimming at V came to 2 bases and at J to 5 bases, leaving 6 bases not matched to a gene. CDR3 length equals 16 residues. CDR1 is SGHAT, CDR2 FQNNGV, per germline. DNA for the CDR3: TGTGCCAGCAGCTTATTCTCGCGGGAGGGTACCGGGGAGCTGTTTTTT. Its protein product is CASSLFSREGTGELFF.

The chain has TRBV25-1 and TRBJ2-2; no clear D gene. The CDR3 loop spans 15 amino acids. The germline V and J ends were trimmed by 2 bases and 0 bases, with 7 bases remaining between them. CDR1 MGHDK and CDR2 SYGVNS come from the germline V gene. CDR3 residues: CASSESYANTGELFF. CDR3 DNA sequence: TGTGCCAGCAGTGAAAGCTACGCGAACACCGGGGAGCTGTTTTTT. The entire variable domain, with the rest obtained from reference TRBV25-1 and TRBJ2-2, is as follows: EADIYQTPRYLVIGTGKKITLECSQTMGHDKMYWYQQDPGMELHLIHYSYGVNSTEKGDLSSESTVSRIRTEHFPLTLESARPSHTSQYLCASSESYANTGELFFGEGSRLTVL.

The gene calls are TRBV5-1 and TRBJ2-1; D tentatively reads TRBD1 or TRBD2 (5 bases each). The CDR3 covers 13 residues. Germline V CDR1 and CDR2: SGHRS, YFSETQ. Trimming left V 2 bases short and J 7 bases short, with 10 bases between. The CDR3 region has the DNA TGCGCCAGCAGCTTCCCAGGGAGTAATGAGCAGTTCTTC. Protein product: CASSFPGSNEQFF. Full variable domain (missing parts from reference TRBV5-1 and TRBJ2-1): KAGVTQTPRYLIKTRGQQVTLSCSPISGHRSVSWYQQTPGQGLQFLFEYFSETQRNKGNFPGRFSGRQFSNSRSEMNVSTLELGDSALYLCASSFPGSNEQFFGPGTRLTVL.

V is TRBV12-2 and J is TRBJ2-1. TRBV12-2 is shown as a pseudogene. This CDR3 is 12 amino acids long. CDR3 bases: TGTGCAAGTCGCTTATGTGGACGGAGGCAGTTCTTC. Protein product: CASRLCGRRQFF.

This rearrangement joins TRBV9 to TRBJ2-7; D ambiguous. The V end was cut by 0 bases, the J end by 3 bases, with 10 bases between. Germline V gene data show CDR1 as SGDLS and CDR2 as YYNGEE. The CDR3 is 14 residues long. Here the CDR3 DNA reads TGTGCCAGCAGCGTAGATACGGGCCTCTACGAGCAGTACTTC. The encoded protein is CASSVDTGLYEQYF.

This chain links TRBV5-1 with TRBJ2-5; the match to TRBD2 covers 12 bases. The CDR3 runs to 15 residues. The germline V gene encodes CDR1 SGHRS and CDR2 YFSETQ. Trimming removed 0 bases from V and 12 bases from J; junction bases left unmatched: 9. The CDR3 DNA reads as TGCGCCAGCAGCTTGGCCGTGACTAGCGGGAGCCCAAAGTACTTC. Translating it yields CASSLAVTSGSPKYF.

In its sample, this clone was seen once. The chain is built from TRBV21-1 and TRBJ2-7; the table's D call TRBD1 went unverified against the DNA. TRBV21-1 is an annotated pseudogene. This CDR3 comprises 17 residues. The CDR3 loop is CASSPGTGARLVYEQYF. The CDR3 nucleotides read TGTGCCAGCAGTCCCGGGACAGGCGCCCGTCTGGTCTACGAGCAGTACTTC.

As for this clone: Other DNA sequences in this sample translate to the same CDR3. The chain has TRBV18 and TRBJ1-2; D is possibly TRBD1 (5 bases). Trimming cost V 3 bases and J 2 bases, with 10 bases left between them. The CDR3 is 14 amino acids. Germline V lookup: CDR1 KGHSH, CDR2 LQKENI. CDR3 bases: TGTGCCAGCTCACCCGACCGGGGCAACTATGGCTACACCTTC. Translating gives CASSPDRGNYGYTF.

This chain uses TRBV5-1 with TRBJ2-2; D remains ambiguous. V lost 4 bases to trimming and J lost 4 bases, with 8 bases between them. This CDR3 spans 13 amino acids. CDR1 is SGHRS and CDR2 is YFSETQ in the germline V gene. The CDR3 protein is CASSARITGELFF. CDR3 nucleotides: TGCGCCAGCAGCGCCCGGATCACCGGGGAGCTGTTTTTT. Based on the CDR3 plus reference TRBV5-1 and TRBJ2-2, the full variable domain is KAGVTQTPRYLIKTRGQQVTLSCSPISGHRSVSWYQQTPGQGLQFLFEYFSETQRNKGNFPGRFSGRQFSNSRSEMNVSTLELGDSALYLCASSARITGELFFGEGSRLTVL.

The gene calls are TRBV4-2 and TRBJ2-7; 11 positions agree with TRBD1. CDR3 length: 12 residues. J lost 4 bases, V lost 8 bases, and 1 base had no gene match. Per germline, CDR1 LGHNA and CDR2 YNFKEQ. The chain's CDR3 is CASGTGGYEQYF. As DNA, the CDR3 is TGTGCCAGCGGGACAGGGGGGTACGAGCAGTACTTC.

J is TRBJ1-4 and V is TRBV29-1; D is undetermined. Trimming shortened V by 6 bases and J by 6 bases, and 8 bases separated the two germline ends. The CDR3 sequence is 11 residues long. Germline CDR1 is SQVTM and CDR2 is ANQGSEA. The CDR3 sequence: CSVSNDEKLFF. DNA for the CDR3: TGCAGCGTGTCCAACGATGAAAAACTGTTTTTT.

The V call is TRBV21-1, the J call TRBJ1-4. TRBV21-1 is recorded as a pseudogene. The CDR3 spans 17 residues. CDR3 sequence: CASRYVIYKVHNEKLFF. In DNA, the CDR3 is TGTGCCAGCAGGTATGTCATCTACAAGGTGCATAATGAAAAACTGTTTTTT.

The rearrangement links TRBV7-2 to TRBJ1-5; D not certain. CDR1 and CDR2 (germline): SGHTA, FQGNSA. The CDR3 has 15 residues. The germline V and J ends were trimmed by 1 base and 4 bases, with 11 bases remaining between them. CDR3 DNA sequence: TGTGCCAGCAGCTTAGGAGGGCTGGGGAATCAGCCCCAGCATTTT. Translating gives CASSLGGLGNQPQHF. Full variable domain (remainder filled in from reference TRBV7-2 and TRBJ1-5): GAGVSQSPSNKVTEKGKDVELRCDPISGHTALYWYRQSLGQGLEFLIYFQGNSAPDKSGLPSDRFSAERTGGSVSTLTIQRTQQEDSAVYLCASSLGGLGNQPQHFGDGTRLSIL.

This sequence joins TRBV7-6 and TRBJ2-2; D gene ambiguous. Germline values: CDR1 SGHVS, CDR2 FNYEAQ. The length of the CDR3 is 12 residues. Between the trimmed V and J ends, which lost 4 bases and 7 bases, there was a span of 7 bases. DNA for the CDR3: TGTGCCAGCAGCTCCCCAGGCGGGGAGCTGTTTTTT. Protein sequence: CASSSPGGELFF. The entire variable domain, with the rest obtained from reference TRBV7-6 and TRBJ2-2, is as follows: GAGVSQSPRYKVTKRGQDVALRCDPISGHVSLYWYRQALGQGPEFLTYFNYEAQQDKSGLPNDRFSAERPEGSISTLTIQRTEQRDSAMYRCASSSPGGELFFGEGSRLTVL.

Notes on this clone: Sequence at one end of the junction differs from germline and may be a read error. V is TRBV20-1 and J is TRBJ1-4; 7 nucleotides line up with TRBD1. CDR3 length equals 10 residues. The V gene's germline CDR1 is DFQATT and CDR2 SNEGSKA (reference sequence). The CDR3 nucleotides are TGCAGTGCTAGAGACCCCGGGACAGTTTTT. Encoded protein: CSARDPGTVF.